This is a list of T cell receptor beta chains from one sample in a study of cytomegalovirus exposure and HLA in healthy donors. Sequencing was performed with immunoSEQ multiplex PCR; in TCRdb, only in-frame clones are kept and a portion is missing. The top ten clones hold roughly 11% of a sample with some 70,000 clones, approximately 68% of them seen once. Sequences were obtained from PBMCs. The receptor set was obtained from a woman in her twenties or thirties in good health and CMV-seronegative. The CDR3 runs from the conserved cysteine through the conserved F or W. A D gene is named only where the DNA matches it firmly. Only part of the rows carry a size: once, few, many, or a class if the clone is expanded.

len,d_gene,v_gene,abundance,j_gene,CDR3nt,CDR3aa
11,-,TRBV20-1,-,TRBJ2-2,TGCAGTGCTCAGGGGATCGGGGAGCTGTTTTTT,CSAQGIGELFF
15,-,TRBV19,once,TRBJ2-5,TGTGCCAGTAGTGTCTCGGTTAGACAGCAAGAGACCCAGTACTTC,CASSVSVRQQETQYF
18,-,TRBV2,-,TRBJ1-5,TGTGCCAGCAGCCGCCTAGGGTCCTGGACTAATAGCAATCAGCCCCAGCATTTT,CASSRLGSWTNSNQPQHF
16,TRBD1,TRBV27,-,TRBJ1-2,TGTGCCAGCATGAGTCACAGGGGGCCCCGATACTATGGCTACACCTTC,CASMSHRGPRYYGYTF
16,TRBD1,TRBV10-2,few,TRBJ1-1,TGCGCCAGCATTCCTCCCGGACAGGGTGGTGGCACTGAAGCTTTCTTT,CASIPPGQGGGTEAFF
16,TRBD1,TRBV4-1,-,TRBJ2-5,TGCGCCAGCAGCCAAGGTGCGGACAGGGGGCGCGAGACCCAGTACTTC,CASSQGADRGRETQYF
15,TRBD1,TRBV19,-,TRBJ1-5,TGTGCCAGTAGTCTCACAGGGGAGGGCAATCAGCCCCAGCATTTT,CASSLTGEGNQPQHF
16,TRBD1,TRBV6-6,few,TRBJ2-3,TGTGCCAGCATCAACCGCCGGGACAGGGGGCATGATACGCAGTATTTT,CASINRRDRGHDTQYF
15,TRBD1,TRBV9,few,TRBJ1-1,TGTGCCAGCAGCCCGACGGGACAGGGGATCCGAGAAGCTTTCTTT,CASSPTGQGIREAFF
15,-,TRBV4-1,few,TRBJ1-3,TGCGCCAGCAGCCAAGACCCAGGGACTGGAAACACCATATATTTT,CASSQDPGTGNTIYF
15,TRBD2,TRBV10-3,-,TRBJ2-3,TGTGCCATCAGTGTAGGACTGGCGGGGGAGCTTACGCAGTATTTT,CAISVGLAGELTQYF
16,-,TRBV7-6,-,TRBJ2-7,TGTGCCAGCAGCTTAGCGTCAGGAACATTTGTCGGCGAGCAGTACTTC,CASSLASGTFVGEQYF
15,-,TRBV29-1,-,TRBJ1-4,TGCAGCGTTGAATCGGGAGGGTACCTGGGGGAAAAACTGTTTTTT,CSVESGGYLGEKLFF
15,-,TRBV4-1,many,TRBJ1-4,TGCGCCAGCAGCCAAGTTAATGACGGGAATGAAAAACTGTTTTTT,CASSQVNDGNEKLFF
13,-,TRBV6-5,-,TRBJ2-1,TGTGCCAGCATCGAAACTGGGGGCGATGAGCAGTTCTTC,CASIETGGDEQFF
18,-,TRBV6-4,-,TRBJ2-3,TGTGCCAGCAGTGACTCGATAGGTAGCCCAGGGGGCACAGATACGCAGTATTTT,CASSDSIGSPGGTDTQYF
14,TRBD1,TRBV7-2,-,TRBJ1-2,TGTGCCAGCAGCCCCGGACAGGGGGTAATTGGCTACACCTTC,CASSPGQGVIGYTF
12,-,TRBV7-6,-,TRBJ1-5,TGTGCCAGCAGCCTGAGCAATCAGCCCCAGCATTTT,CASSLSNQPQHF
14,-,TRBV9,-,TRBJ1-1,TGTGCCAGCTCTTCGGGGTATCAGACCACTGAAGCTTTCTTT,CASSSGYQTTEAFF
14,TRBD1,TRBV30,-,TRBJ2-3,TGTGCCTGGACCCAAGGACAGGGAATGGATACGCAGTATTTT,CAWTQGQGMDTQYF
14,-,TRBV21-1,-,TRBJ2-2,TGTGCCAGCAGCACCCGGACACGATGTGGGGAGCTGTTTTTT,CASSTRTRCGELFF
16,TRBD2,TRBV7-9,-,TRBJ2-1,TGTGCCAGCAGCTTAGGACTAGCGGGGGGGCAAAATGAGCAGTTCTTC,CASSLGLAGGQNEQFF
15,-,TRBV7-8,-,TRBJ1-4,TGTGCCAGCAGCTTAGAGCGGGGATTGAATGAAAAACTGTTTTTT,CASSLERGLNEKLFF
15,TRBD1,TRBV5-8,-,TRBJ2-4,TGTGCCAGCAGCTCCGGGACAGGGTGGGGAAACATTCAGTACTTC,CASSSGTGWGNIQYF
14,TRBD1,TRBV4-3,few,TRBJ1-1,TGCGCCAGCAGCCTCGGACAGGGGAACACTGAAGCTTTCTTT,CASSLGQGNTEAFF
13,TRBD1,TRBV2,-,TRBJ2-7,TGTGCCAGCAGTCCTGACAGGGACGACGAGCAGTACTTC,CASSPDRDDEQYF
11,-,TRBV2,medium-sized,TRBJ2-7,TGTGCCAGCACCACAGGGTCCGAGCAGTACTTC,CASTTGSEQYF
16,TRBD1,TRBV7-2,-,TRBJ1-3,TGTGCCAGCAGCTTAGGGGGGGCAGGGGGCGCGAACACCATATATTTT,CASSLGGAGGANTIYF
14,-,TRBV5-4,-,TRBJ1-3,TGTGCCAGCAGCTTAGCAGGGTCCGGAAACACCATATATTTT,CASSLAGSGNTIYF
16,-,TRBV27,-,TRBJ1-4,TGTGCCAGCAGCTACCTGATAGGAGCAACTAATGAAAAACTGTTTTTT,CASSYLIGATNEKLFF
15,-,TRBV25-1,-,TRBJ1-3,TGTGCCAGCAGTGAACAGCAGGGTGCTGGAAACACCATATATTTT,CASSEQQGAGNTIYF
15,-,TRBV4-3,-,TRBJ2-6,TGCGCCAGCAGCCCACAGGGTACTGGGGCCAACGTCCTGACTTTC,CASSPQGTGANVLTF
17,-,TRBV7-2,-,TRBJ2-7,TGTGCCAGCAGCCCTAGAGGGGGCGGGGGGTCTGGCTACGAGCAGTACTTC,CASSPRGGGGSGYEQYF
14,-,TRBV6-6,few,TRBJ2-5,TGTGCCAGCAGCAACTCGGACAGACAAGAGACCCAGTACTTC,CASSNSDRQETQYF
15,-,TRBV9,few,TRBJ2-2,TGTGCCAGCAGCGACGCAGGGGTCAGCACCGGGGAGCTGTTTTTT,CASSDAGVSTGELFF
13,-,TRBV11-3,-,TRBJ1-1,TGTGCCAGCAGCTCGACAGGAAACACTGAAGCTTTCTTT,CASSSTGNTEAFF
14,-,TRBV6-5,medium-sized,TRBJ1-5,TGTGCCAGCAGTCCTGTCTATAGCAATCAGCCCCAGCATTTT,CASSPVYSNQPQHF
14,TRBD2,TRBV29-1,-,TRBJ2-1,TGCAGCGTCAGGACTAGCGGGGCCTACAATGAGCAGTTCTTC,CSVRTSGAYNEQFF
12,-,TRBV6-5,-,TRBJ1-6,TGTGCCAGCCGACAGTCTAATTCACCCCTCCACTTT,CASRQSNSPLHF
13,-,TRBV11-3,-,TRBJ1-1,TGTGCCAGCAGCCCGGACATGAACACTGAAGCTTTCTTT,CASSPDMNTEAFF